Detailed here is one TCR beta chain. This sample stems from a study of blood T cell repertoires in COVID-19. Study-level background: Sites in the United States, Italy and Spain provided acute and convalescent COVID-19 samples. T cells, B-cell-depleted T cells, or PBMCs provided the cDNA or gDNA that served as material.

Original data processing: Reference gene primer amplification gave nucleated cell count estimates. This table comes from immunoSEQ multiplex PCR, and its TCRdb copy is limited to in-frame clones, with some not included. V and J calls and clone size are those listed in that table; D and trimming were worked out from the DNA. Found here are 200,000 to 250,000 clones, about 80% of them singletons; the top ten hold around 2%. Germline V CDR1 and CDR2: MRHNA, SNTAGT. Trimming took 3 bases from V and 9 from J, leaving 12 bases between them. The CDR3 covers 13 residues. The sequence was obtained from a woman older than 75 with acute or convalescent COVID-19. The rearrangement joins TRBV6-4 to TRBJ2-1; D possibly corresponds to TRBD1 (6 bases). The sequencing sample was made of peripheral blood. The CDR3, as DNA: TGTGCCAGCAGTGAGTTGGGGGCGGGTGAGCAGTTCTTC. Residues: CASSELGAGEQFF.